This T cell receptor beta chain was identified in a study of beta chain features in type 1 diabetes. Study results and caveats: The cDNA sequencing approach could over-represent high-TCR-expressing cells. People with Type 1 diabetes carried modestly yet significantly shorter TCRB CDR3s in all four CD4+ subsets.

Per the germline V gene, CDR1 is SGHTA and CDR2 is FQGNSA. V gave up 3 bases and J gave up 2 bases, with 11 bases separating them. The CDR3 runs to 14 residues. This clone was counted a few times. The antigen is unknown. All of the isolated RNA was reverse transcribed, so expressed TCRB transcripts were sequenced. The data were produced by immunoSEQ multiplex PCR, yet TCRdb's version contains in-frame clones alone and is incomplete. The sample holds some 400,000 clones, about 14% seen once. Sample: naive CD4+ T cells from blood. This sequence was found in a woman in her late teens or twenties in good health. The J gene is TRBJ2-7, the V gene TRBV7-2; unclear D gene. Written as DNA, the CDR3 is TGTGCCAGCAGCTTTGGGCAGAATACCTACGAGCAGTACTTC. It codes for CASSFGQNTYEQYF.